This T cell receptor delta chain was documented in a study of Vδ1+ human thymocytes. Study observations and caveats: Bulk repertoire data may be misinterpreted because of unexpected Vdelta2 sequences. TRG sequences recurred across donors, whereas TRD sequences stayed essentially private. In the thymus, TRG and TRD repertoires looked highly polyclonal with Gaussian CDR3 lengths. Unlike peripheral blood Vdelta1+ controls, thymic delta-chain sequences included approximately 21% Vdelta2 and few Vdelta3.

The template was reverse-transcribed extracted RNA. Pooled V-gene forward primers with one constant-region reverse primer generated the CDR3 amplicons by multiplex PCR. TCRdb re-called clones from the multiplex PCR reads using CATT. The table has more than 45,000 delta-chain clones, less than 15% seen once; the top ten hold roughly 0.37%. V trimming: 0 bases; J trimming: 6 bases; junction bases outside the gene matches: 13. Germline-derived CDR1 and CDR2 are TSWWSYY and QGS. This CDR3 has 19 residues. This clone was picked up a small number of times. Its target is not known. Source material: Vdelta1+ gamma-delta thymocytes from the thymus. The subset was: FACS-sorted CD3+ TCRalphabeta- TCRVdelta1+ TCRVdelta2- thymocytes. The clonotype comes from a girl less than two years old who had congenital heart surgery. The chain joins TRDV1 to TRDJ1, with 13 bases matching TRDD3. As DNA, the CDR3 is TGTGCTCTTGGGGAACTTTCCCGTACTGGGGGATACGCCTTCCATAAACTCATCTTT. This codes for CALGELSRTGGYAFHKLIF.